This TCR beta chain originates from a study of cytomegalovirus exposure and HLA in healthy donors. Across the study: There were over 350 genotyped donors. Of these, roughly 84% fell in the genetic ancestry cluster associated with self-reported Caucasian donors. Study-level findings and limits: Being productive about 87% or about 30% of the time was typical of most TCR beta V segments in an earlier analysis. The availability of immune exposure information extended only to CMV serostatus.

The PCR ran on 60 Vbeta and 13 Jbeta primers. Assay: immunoSEQ multiplex PCR; the TCRdb copy retains only in-frame clones and omits some. The table for this sample gives about 140,000 clones. Trimming left V 5 bases short and J 3 bases short, with 17 bases between. Germline-derived CDR1 and CDR2 are SNHLY and FYNNEI. There are 17 residues in the CDR3. Comment on this clone: Its antigen is as yet unknown.

This chain uses TRBV2 with TRBJ2-6, with D possibly matching TRBD2 (7 bases). This TCR came from a male donor in good health and CMV-seronegative. The sequenced material came from PBMCs. The CDR3 region has the DNA TGTGCCAGCAGTACCCGGGGGGCCTCCGGTGGGGCCAACGTCCTGACTTTC. Encoded protein: CASSTRGASGGANVLTF.